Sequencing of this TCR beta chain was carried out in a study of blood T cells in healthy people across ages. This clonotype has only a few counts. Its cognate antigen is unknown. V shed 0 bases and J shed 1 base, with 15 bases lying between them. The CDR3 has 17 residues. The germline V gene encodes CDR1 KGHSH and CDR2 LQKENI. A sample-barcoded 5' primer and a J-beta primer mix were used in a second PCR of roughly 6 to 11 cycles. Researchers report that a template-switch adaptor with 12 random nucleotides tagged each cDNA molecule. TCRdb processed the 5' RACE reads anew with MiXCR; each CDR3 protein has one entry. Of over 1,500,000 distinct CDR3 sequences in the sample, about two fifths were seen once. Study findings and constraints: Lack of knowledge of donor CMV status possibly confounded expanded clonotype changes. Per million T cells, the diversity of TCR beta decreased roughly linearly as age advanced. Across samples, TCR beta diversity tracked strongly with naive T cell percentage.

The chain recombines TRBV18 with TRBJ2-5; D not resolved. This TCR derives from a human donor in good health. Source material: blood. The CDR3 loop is CASSPPVKAAFQETQYF. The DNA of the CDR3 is TGTGCCAGCTCACCACCGGTGAAGGCTGCCTTCCAAGAGACCCAGTACTTC.